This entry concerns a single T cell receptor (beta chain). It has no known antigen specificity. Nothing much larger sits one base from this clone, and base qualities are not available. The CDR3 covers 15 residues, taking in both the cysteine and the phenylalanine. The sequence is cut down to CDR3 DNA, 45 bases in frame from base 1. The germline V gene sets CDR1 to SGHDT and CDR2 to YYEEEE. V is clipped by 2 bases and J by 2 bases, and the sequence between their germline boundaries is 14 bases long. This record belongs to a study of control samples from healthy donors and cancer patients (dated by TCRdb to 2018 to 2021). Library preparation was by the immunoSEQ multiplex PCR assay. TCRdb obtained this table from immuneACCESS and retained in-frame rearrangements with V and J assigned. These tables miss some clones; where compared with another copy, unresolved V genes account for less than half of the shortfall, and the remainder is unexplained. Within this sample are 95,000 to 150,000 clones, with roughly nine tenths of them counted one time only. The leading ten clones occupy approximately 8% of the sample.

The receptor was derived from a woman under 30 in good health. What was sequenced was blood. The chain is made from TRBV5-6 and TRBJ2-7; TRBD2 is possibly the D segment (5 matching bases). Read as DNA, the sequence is TGTGCCAGCAGCTTATATAGCGTGCGACCCTACGAGCAGTACTTC. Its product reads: CASSLYSVRPYEQYF. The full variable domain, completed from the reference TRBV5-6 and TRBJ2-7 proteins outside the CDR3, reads DAGVTQSPTHLIKTRGQQVTLRCSPKSGHDTVSWYQQALGQGPQFIFQYYEEEERQRGNFPDRFSGHQFPNYSSELNVNALLLGDSALYLCASSLYSVRPYEQYFGPGTRLTVT.